The 30 T cell receptor beta chains below were found in one sample sequenced in a study of blood T cells in healthy people across ages. Then a second PCR, running about 7 to 11 cycles, was carried out with a sample-barcoded 5' primer and a J-beta primer mix. A single record per CDR3 protein comes from TCRdb applying MiXCR to the 5' RACE reads. The sample shows some 1,800,000 distinct CDR3 sequences, about two fifths of them seen only once. Input material: blood. The receptor source for this set is a human donor in good health.

This chain joins TRBV11-3 and TRBJ1-2, with D unresolved. Trimming took off 1 base at V and 1 base at J, with 10 bases between the two ends. CDR3 size: 15 residues. Germline CDR1 reads SGHNT; CDR2 reads YENEEA. The CDR3: CASSLGSSVNYGYTF. The CDR3 coding sequence is TGTGCCAGCAGCTTAGGGTCTTCGGTTAACTATGGCTACACCTTC.

The chain has TRBV14 and TRBJ2-7; TRBD1 matches 7 bases. The CDR3 has 15 residues. Unmatched junction bases numbered 10, after V lost 8 bases and J lost 0 bases. CDR1 SGHDN and CDR2 FVKESK come from the germline V gene. CDR3 sequence (DNA): TGTGCCAGCTCTAGTTCGGGACAGAACTCCTACGAGCAGTACTTC. Encoded protein: CASSSSGQNSYEQYF.

This clonotype has just a few counts. The chain recombines TRBV24-1 with TRBJ1-2; D perhaps matches TRBD1 (6 bases). The V and J ends lost 5 bases and 7 bases respectively, with 13 bases between them. CDR3 size: 13 residues. Germline CDR1 and CDR2: KGHDR and SFDVKD. The CDR3 coding sequence is TGTGCCACCAGTGGAACAGGGTTTCTTGGCTACACCTTC. It specifies CATSGTGFLGYTF.

This clonotype was detected only a few times. This chain uses TRBV11-3 with TRBJ2-3; the D gene is possibly TRBD1 (5 bases). Between the trimmed V and J ends, which lost 3 bases and 0 bases, there was a span of 22 bases. There are 19 residues in the CDR3. Per the germline V gene, CDR1 is SGHNT and CDR2 is YENEEA. The CDR3 protein is CASSFPWTPYGASTDTQYF. The CDR3 nucleotides are TGTGCCAGCAGCTTCCCTTGGACACCCTACGGTGCTAGCACAGATACGCAGTATTTT.

The genes are TRBV2 and TRBJ1-4; unclear D gene. Germline values: CDR1 SNHLY, CDR2 FYNNEI. This CDR3 has 12 residues. Trimming took off 5 bases at V and 14 bases at J, with 15 bases between the two ends. The CDR3 nucleotides are TGTGCCAGCAGTCCAGAAACAATGTCTCTGTTTTTT. Protein product: CASSPETMSLFF.

The rearrangement uses TRBV5-5 and TRBJ2-6; D may match TRBD1 or TRBD2 (5 bases each). Deletions cut 4 bases from V and 4 bases from J, with 24 bases between. The CDR3 sequence is 19 residues long. CDR1 and CDR2 from the germline V gene are SGHKS and YYEKEE (reference sequence). CDR3 coding DNA: TGTGCCAGCAGCGGTTTCCGGGACCTAGAACCGGAAGGGGCCAACGTCCTGACTTTC. It translates to CASSGFRDLEPEGANVLTF. Combining the CDR3 with reference TRBV5-5 and TRBJ2-6 gives the whole variable domain DAGVTQSPTHLIKTRGQQVTLRCSPISGHKSVSWYQQVLGQGPQFIFQYYEKEERGRGNFPDRFSARQFPNYSSELNVNALLLGDSALYLCASSGFRDLEPEGANVLTFGAGSRLTVL.

This chain joins TRBV7-2 and TRBJ2-7; a possible D gene is TRBD2 (5 bases). CDR3 length: 17 amino acids. Deletions cut 0 bases from V and 6 bases from J, with 21 bases between. The germline CDR1 and CDR2 sequences are SGHTA and FQGNSA. This CDR3 is CASSLAEWGDALGEQYF. CDR3 nucleotide sequence: TGTGCCAGCAGCTTAGCGGAGTGGGGAGACGCTCTGGGCGAGCAGTACTTC.

Turning to this clonotype: A much larger clone sits a single nucleotide away, making a read error possible. The chain uses TRBV20-1 and TRBJ2-1; 8 bases line up with TRBD2. Germline loops: CDR1 DFQATT, CDR2 SNEGSKA (reference sequence). Trimming took 6 bases from V and 5 from J; bases not matched to a gene: 9. CDR3 length equals 14 residues. CDR3 bases: TGCAGTGCACAACGGGGGGGCCCAAACAATGAGCAGTTCTTC. Its protein product is CSAQRGGPNNEQFF.

This clonotype has a handful of counts. The rearrangement joins TRBV4-1 to TRBJ2-5, with a possible D match to TRBD2 (5 bases). V lost 5 bases and J lost 5, with 21 bases in between. From germline, CDR1 is MGHRA and CDR2 YSYEKL. The CDR3 has 16 residues. CDR3 loop: CASSKGGLRPGETQYF. CDR3 nucleotide sequence: TGCGCCAGCAGCAAAGGTGGACTGCGACCGGGGGAGACCCAGTACTTC.

This clonotype was seen more than once but under ten times. V gene TRBV18 combines with J gene TRBJ1-2, with a possible D match to TRBD1 (5 bases). The germline V gene encodes CDR1 KGHSH and CDR2 LQKENI. Trimming took off 4 bases at V and 7 bases at J, with 13 bases between the two ends. The CDR3 is 13 residues long. CDR3 in DNA: TGTGCCAGCTCACAAGGACAAATGGGTGGCTACACCTTC. The encoded protein is CASSQGQMGGYTF.

This clonotype was recorded many times. This chain connects TRBV4-2 to TRBJ2-1, with 10 bases lining up with TRBD2. V shed 5 bases, J shed 4 bases, and the junction held 5 bases outside the gene matches. The CDR3 is 15 amino acids. The germline V gene has CDR1 LGHNA and CDR2 YNFKEQ. The CDR3 loop is CASSYSGGTYNEQFF. The CDR3 region has the DNA TGTGCCAGCAGCTATAGCGGGGGGACGTACAATGAGCAGTTCTTC.

This chain uses TRBV24-1 with TRBJ2-4; D is undetermined. The J call may be faulty, since TRBJ2-7 better matches the DNA end. The CDR3 length is 13 residues. Germline lookup yields CDR1 KGHDR and CDR2 SFDVKD. CDR3: CATSEASNYEQYF. In nucleotides, the CDR3 is TGTGCCACCAGTGAGGCAAGCAACTACGAGCAGTACTTC.

This chain joins TRBV10-3 and TRBJ2-1; 13 bases agree with TRBD2. Germline trimming cut 3 bases from V and 13 bases from J; bases unmatched to any gene: 6. Germline V gene sequence: CDR1 ENHRY, CDR2 SYGVKD. The CDR3 consists of 14 residues. The CDR3 region has the DNA TGTGCCATCAGTGATCTTACTAGCGGGGGGGATCAGTTCTTC. Translated, it gives CAISDLTSGGDQFF.

The rearrangement links TRBV6-1 to TRBJ1-1; tentatively, D is TRBD1 (6 bases). Germline V gene lookup returns CDR1 MNHNS and CDR2 SASEGT. Between the trimmed V and J ends, which lost 5 bases and 3 bases, there was a span of 22 bases. This CDR3 has 17 residues. DNA of the CDR3: TGTGCCAGCAGTCTCGGGACAACATTCACGGAGGACACTGAAGCTTTCTTT. Its protein product is CASSLGTTFTEDTEAFF.

V and J are TRBV28 and TRBJ2-1, with 9 nucleotides matching TRBD2. CDR3 length: 17 amino acids. Unmatched junction bases numbered 12, after V lost 4 bases and J lost 5 bases. The germline gives CDR1 MDHEN, CDR2 SYDVKM. DNA for the CDR3: TGTGCCAGCAGTTCAACCGAGTCTAGCGGGGTCCACAATGAGCAGTTCTTC. Its protein is CASSSTESSGVHNEQFF. Drawing the rest from reference TRBV28 and TRBJ2-1, the complete variable domain is DVKVTQSSRYLVKRTGEKVFLECVQDMDHENMFWYRQDPGLGLRLIYFSYDVKMKEKGDIPEGYSVSREKKERFSLILESASTNQTSMYLCASSSTESSGVHNEQFFGPGTRLTVL.

The chain links TRBV20-1 to TRBJ2-6, with D possibly being TRBD1 (5 bases). CDR1 DFQATT and CDR2 SNEGSKA come from the germline V gene (reference sequence). V was shortened by 5 bases and J by 0 bases, with 11 bases between the two germline ends. The CDR3 covers 15 residues. The CDR3 sequence is CSAPEDTSGANVLTF. CDR3 nucleotide sequence: TGCAGTGCTCCCGAGGACACCTCTGGGGCCAACGTCCTGACTTTC.

V gene TRBV7-7 combines with J gene TRBJ2-2, with D perhaps matching TRBD1 (5 bases). The CDR3 is 16 residues long. Trimming removed 5 bases from V and 1 base from J, with 14 bases in between. CDR1 SSHAT and CDR2 FNYEAQ come from the germline V gene (reference sequence). CDR3 sequence: CASSPTPGMNTGELFF. Here the CDR3 DNA reads TGTGCCAGCAGCCCAACCCCAGGGATGAACACCGGGGAGCTGTTTTTT.

This clonotype was counted a single time. This may stem from a read error, because a much larger clone lies one nucleotide away. Given the absence of the conserved phenylalanine or tryptophan at the CDR3 end, a read error is likely. V is TRBV7-2 and J is TRBJ2-3; D possibly uses TRBD1 or TRBD2 (6 bases each). From germline, CDR1 is SGHTA and CDR2 FQGNSA. V lost 1 base and J lost 2, with 16 bases in between. The CDR3 extends over 17 amino acids. CDR3 region: CASSLGPPRGLTDTQYC. The CDR3 nucleotides read TGTGCCAGCAGCTTAGGTCCTCCCAGGGGACTCACAGATACGCAGTATTGT.

The V and J genes are TRBV29-1 and TRBJ2-3; no firm D call. The V gene lost 4 bases and the J gene lost 2 bases, with 10 bases spanning the gap. The germline CDR1 and CDR2 sequences are SQVTM and ANQGSEA. CDR3 length equals 13 residues. The DNA for the CDR3 is TGCAGCGTTGTTCCTATGTACACAGATACGCAGTATTTT. Translating gives CSVVPMYTDTQYF.

J is TRBJ2-7 and V is TRBV9, with 11 nucleotides matching TRBD1. V dropped 3 bases and J dropped 4; count of bases not matched to a gene: 9. CDR1 and CDR2 from the germline V gene are SGDLS and YYNGEE. CDR3 length: 16 residues. The CDR3 here is CASSAEGQGDLYEQYF. CDR3 DNA sequence: TGTGCCAGCAGCGCGGAGGGACAGGGGGACCTATACGAGCAGTACTTC.

This chain links TRBV2 with TRBJ1-1; 7 bases match TRBD1. The length of the CDR3 is 16 residues. V lost 5 bases to trimming and J lost 0 bases; unmatched junction nucleotides: 9. CDR1 SNHLY and CDR2 FYNNEI come from the germline V gene. DNA for the CDR3: TGTGCCAGCAGTCCGGGGGGACAGCAAATGAACACTGAAGCTTTCTTT. Translation gives CASSPGGQQMNTEAFF. Variable domain in full (rest from reference TRBV2 and TRBJ1-1): EPEVTQTPSHQVTQMGQEVILRCVPISNHLYFYWYRQILGQKVEFLVSFYNNEISEKSEIFDDQFSVERPDGSNFTLKIRSTKLEDSAMYFCASSPGGQQMNTEAFFGQGTRLTVV.

The rearrangement uses TRBV11-2 and TRBJ2-3; 13 nucleotides match TRBD2. The V segment lost 5 bases and the J segment 6 bases; nucleotides outside the gene matches: 11. The germline gives CDR1 SGHAT, CDR2 FQNNGV. CDR3 size: 17 residues. CDR3 sequence reads: CASSRTSGGVTLDTQYF. In DNA, the CDR3 is TGTGCCAGCAGCCGCACTAGCGGGGGGGTTACGTTGGATACGCAGTATTTT.

This clonotype has a handful of counts. This chain uses TRBV24-1 with TRBJ1-4; 9 bases line up with TRBD1. Germline loops: CDR1 KGHDR, CDR2 SFDVKD. V trimming: 9 bases; J trimming: 5 bases; junction bases outside the gene matches: 15. The CDR3 is 17 residues long. For the CDR3, the DNA is TGTGCCACCGAAACACCGGGACAGGGATGCGGAAATGAAAAACTGTTTTTT. Its translation is CATETPGQGCGNEKLFF.

This clonotype was recorded a few times. The junction departs from the called germline gene at one end, perhaps through a read error. The rearrangement joins TRBV4-2 to TRBJ2-3; 9 nucleotides align to TRBD2. In germline, CDR1 is LGHNA, CDR2 YNFKEQ. The CDR3 consists of 16 residues. The CDR3 protein is CASSQVLAGGLDAQYF. Here the CDR3 DNA reads TGTGCCAGCAGCCAAGTTCTGGCGGGGGGGCTAGATGCGCAGTATTTT.

The CDR3 region is CASSYGTGDSPLHF. DNA for the CDR3: TGTGCCAGCAGCTACGGGACAGGGGATTCACCCCTCCACTTT. The V call is TRBV3-1, the J call TRBJ1-6; the match to TRBD1 covers 10 bases. This CDR3 region has 14 residues. V lost 5 bases and J lost 8; bases outside the gene matches: 3. In germline, CDR1 is LGHDT, CDR2 YNNKEL (reference sequence).

The chain is built from TRBV20-1 and TRBJ1-2, with 7 positions matching TRBD1. The CDR3 covers 16 residues. Trimming at V came to 1 base and at J to 6 bases, leaving 14 bases not matched to a gene. In germline, CDR1 is DFQATT, CDR2 SNEGSKA (reference sequence). The CDR3 region has the DNA TGCAGTGCTAGAGGGGAGTACACAGGGGTTCGTGATGGCTACACCTTC. Encoded protein: CSARGEYTGVRDGYTF.

V usage is TRBV20-1 and J usage is TRBJ1-2; D gene ambiguous. The germline V gene encodes CDR1 DFQATT and CDR2 SNEGSKA (reference sequence). V dropped 3 bases and J dropped 4 bases, with 12 bases sitting between them. The CDR3 totals 13 residues. DNA of the CDR3: TGCAGTGCTAGTAAAGTTGGAGTCTATGGCTACACCTTC. Amino acid sequence: CSASKVGVYGYTF.

The chain recombines TRBV28 with TRBJ1-1; tentative D call: TRBD1 (6 bases). CDR3 length equals 14 residues. CDR1 is MDHEN and CDR2 is SYDVKM in the germline V gene. The V and J ends lost 2 bases and 7 bases respectively, with 14 bases between them. CDR3 protein: CASSLGGRGGEAFF. DNA for the CDR3: TGTGCCAGCAGTTTAGGTGGCAGGGGCGGTGAAGCTTTCTTT.

This sequence joins TRBV7-3 and TRBJ2-3, with 8 bases lining up with TRBD1. Germline V lookup: CDR1 SGHTA, CDR2 FQGTGA. The CDR3 covers 19 residues. J lost 0 bases, V lost 1 base, and 12 bases had no gene match. CDR3 in DNA: TGTGCCAGCAGCTTAAAAGGGATAGTGGGACAGGCGAGCACAGATACGCAGTATTTT. This sequence encodes CASSLKGIVGQASTDTQYF.

The CDR3 DNA follows: TGTGCCAGCAGCTTCTGGACTAGCGGGGGGGGAGGTGGCGCAGATACGCAGTATTTT. Its translation: CASSFWTSGGGGGADTQYF. This chain uses TRBV7-2 with TRBJ2-3; 15 positions agree with TRBD2. CDR1 is SGHTA, CDR2 FQGNSA, per germline. The length of the CDR3 is 19 residues. The V and J ends lost 3 bases and 4 bases, in that order; junction bases with no gene match: 11.